These T cell receptor beta chains were read from a single sample in a study of early T cells in non-severe SARS-CoV-2 infection. TCRdb independently ran MiXCR on the 5' RACE reads; one entry per CDR3 protein. Seen here are tens of thousands of distinct CDR3 sequences, around 16% observed once, and the top ten hold approximately 12%. The specimen sequenced was whole blood. The receptors here all came from an adult who was a healthcare worker with PCR-confirmed SARS-CoV-2 infection or an uninfected control (not recorded which). CDR3s include the opening cysteine and the closing phenylalanine or tryptophan.

TRBJ2-1 | TRBV25-1 | CASSEYRENEQFF
TRBJ2-7 | TRBV27 | CASSTPGKGRWEQYF
TRBJ1-2 | TRBV28 | CASSDASARVRGYTF
TRBJ2-2 | TRBV3-1 | CASERQGTGELFF
TRBJ1-5 | TRBV28 | CASSDYGQGNQPQHF
TRBJ2-7 | TRBV3-1 | CASSPLNRDGYEQYF
TRBJ2-5 | TRBV5-1 | CASSFGTYETQYF
TRBJ2-7 | TRBV27 | CASSFLAGGYEQYF
TRBJ2-7 | TRBV14 | CASSQEARDPPYEQYF
TRBJ2-5 | TRBV4-2 | CASSQDSSGGFETQYF
TRBJ2-7 | TRBV28 | CASSKGQLIPYEQYF
TRBJ2-7 | TRBV19 | CASSMGTGVYEQYF
TRBJ2-6 | TRBV4-3 | CASSQDLLVSGANVLTF
TRBJ2-1 | TRBV10-3 | CAIKMDMEQFF
TRBJ2-7 | TRBV7-9 | CASSRGVSYEQYF